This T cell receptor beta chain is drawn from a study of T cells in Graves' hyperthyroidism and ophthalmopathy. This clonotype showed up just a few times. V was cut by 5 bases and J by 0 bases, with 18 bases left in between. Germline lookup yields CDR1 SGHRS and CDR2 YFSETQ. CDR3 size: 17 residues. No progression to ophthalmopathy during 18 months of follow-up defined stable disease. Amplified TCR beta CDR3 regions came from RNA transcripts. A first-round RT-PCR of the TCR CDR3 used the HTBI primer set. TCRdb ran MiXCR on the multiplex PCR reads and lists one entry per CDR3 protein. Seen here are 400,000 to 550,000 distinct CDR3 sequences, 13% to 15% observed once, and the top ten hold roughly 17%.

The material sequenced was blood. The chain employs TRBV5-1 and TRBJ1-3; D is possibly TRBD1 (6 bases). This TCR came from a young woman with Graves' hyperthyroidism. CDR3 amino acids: CASRLSGVAISGNTIYF. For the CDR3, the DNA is TGCGCCAGCAGATTATCAGGGGTGGCTATCTCTGGAAACACCATATATTTT.